This T cell receptor (beta chain) was identified during a study of response to subunit inactivated influenza vaccine (dated by TCRdb to the late 2010s). As for the study more broadly: Deep quantitative profiling of the T cell receptor repertoire was used in the study to follow responses to a trivalent subunit inactivated influenza vaccine.

Points the paper makes about the study in general: It was suggested by the authors that each seasonal influenza vaccination may recruit only a limited number of new T cells.

Library method: RT-PCR. Sequencing used an Illumina HiSeq 2500. TCRdb redid the processing of the public reads, applying fastp at Q25 and MiXCR, and retained in-frame beta chains. Every entry covers one CDR3 protein and lists the most common genes and DNA from its rows. The sample profile shows around 580,000 distinct CDR3 sequences; 13% to 15% of them were found once. The ten largest clones represent approximately 10% of the sample. The CDR3 starts with the cysteine, ends with the phenylalanine, and has 14 residues. The sequence is cut down to CDR3 DNA, 42 bases in frame from base 1. V sheds 6 bases and J sheds 3 bases, leaving 9 bases between their ends. With regard to this clonotype: Its antigen is currently not known. The input lacks base qualities; no much larger clone sits a single base away.

This specimen was PBMCs from blood, taken about 13 days after vaccination. The source is a man aged 45 to 65 who received an inactivated influenza vaccine. Donor details come from another sample of the same person, matched by shared clones. Recombination linked TRBV12-3 or TRBV12-4 to TRBJ2-6, with no confidently assigned D gene. The CDR3 in this case is CASRSRHGANVLTF. The nucleotide sequence reads TGTGCCAGCAGGTCGAGGCATGGGGCCAACGTCCTGACTTTC.